One and the same sample provided the 29 T cell receptor beta chains below, sequenced in a study of spatial heterogeneity in lung cancer. TCRdb redid the calling of the 5' RACE reads with MiXCR, one entry per CDR3 protein. Here the sample spans about 38,000 distinct CDR3 sequences, roughly 8% being singletons. The time point: sample taken at primary tumor resection. Tumor, nontumor lung or frozen PBMC supplied whole RNA that was sequenced unsorted. This material consisted of PBMCs, taken at surgery. These receptors originate from a male donor with early-stage non-small cell lung cancer.

This clonotype was seen a handful of times. This chain joins TRBV23-1 and TRBJ1-1; a possible D gene is TRBD1 (6 bases). TRBV23-1 is treated as an ORF (open reading frame) with a function not yet certain. Trimming took 4 bases from V and 4 from J, leaving 13 bases between them. There are 14 residues in the CDR3. The CDR3 loop reads CASSRGGGGTEAFF. The CDR3, as DNA: TGCGCCAGCAGTCGCGGGGGAGGGGGCACTGAAGCTTTCTTT.

This clonotype was detected only a few times. The chain employs TRBV6-2 or TRBV6-3 and TRBJ2-5, with D possibly being TRBD2 (5 bases). The ends were cut back, 7 bases at V and 4 bases at J, with 22 bases in the middle. CDR3 length: 16 amino acids. Germline V CDR1 and CDR2: MNHEY, SVGEGT. In nucleotides, the CDR3 is TGTGCCAGCAAGGGAGAAGGGAAGGGTATCTTAGAGACCCAGTACTTC. Its translation is CASKGEGKGILETQYF.

There are a few counts of this clonotype. This chain links TRBV21-1 with TRBJ1-1. TRBV21-1 counts as a pseudogene. This CDR3 has 15 amino acids. The CDR3 nucleotides are TGTGCCAGCAGCCACTCCGTGACGATGAACACTGAAGCTTTCTTT. It is translated as CASSHSVTMNTEAFF.

This clonotype appeared many times. This chain links TRBV18 with TRBJ1-6; no definite D call. There are 14 residues in the CDR3. Germline CDR1 is KGHSH and CDR2 is LQKENI. The V and J ends lost 3 bases and 10 bases respectively, with 13 bases between them. The CDR3 protein is CASSPNKGRSPLHF. DNA of the CDR3: TGTGCCAGCTCACCTAATAAAGGGAGGTCACCCCTCCACTTT.

This clonotype occurred many times. This sequence joins TRBV11-3 and TRBJ1-2; tentatively, D is TRBD1 (5 bases). The germline V and J ends were trimmed by 1 base and 8 bases, with 14 bases remaining between them. Per the germline V gene, CDR1 is SGHNT and CDR2 is YENEEA. CDR3 size: 14 residues. DNA for the CDR3: TGTGCCAGCAGCTTAGCAGAGGGGATTGGAGGCTACACCTTC. The encoded protein is CASSLAEGIGGYTF.

This clonotype came up a few times. V usage is TRBV7-2 and J usage is TRBJ2-3, with 10 bases that match TRBD2. Germline CDR1 reads SGHTA; CDR2 reads FQGNSA. The CDR3 sequence is 16 residues long. V lost 5 bases, J lost 2 bases, and 7 bases stayed unmatched. The CDR3 loop is CASSVSSGGTTDTQYF. In nucleotides, the CDR3 is TGTGCCAGCAGCGTCTCTAGCGGGGGCACCACAGATACGCAGTATTTT. The full variable domain, its missing parts supplied by reference TRBV7-2 and TRBJ2-3, is GAGVSQSPSNKVTEKGKDVELRCDPISGHTALYWYRQSLGQGLEFLIYFQGNSAPDKSGLPSDRFSAERTGGSVSTLTIQRTQQEDSAVYLCASSVSSGGTTDTQYFGPGTRLTVL.

Many counts were recorded for this clonotype. The chain links TRBV6-6 to TRBJ1-2; D ambiguous. With 4 bases removed from V and 3 bases from J, the gap between germline ends came to 9 bases. Germline assignment: CDR1 MNHNY and CDR2 SVGAGI (reference sequence). The CDR3 runs to 13 residues. The CDR3 spells CASSSSGDYGYTF. The DNA for the CDR3 is TGTGCCAGCAGTTCTAGTGGGGACTATGGCTACACCTTC.

J is TRBJ2-6 and V is TRBV3-1; 7 bases match TRBD1. Germline assignment: CDR1 LGHDT and CDR2 YNNKEL (reference sequence). This CDR3 contains 15 residues. Losses at the gene ends were 4 bases for V and 2 bases for J; bases not matched to a gene: 2. CDR3 region: CASSPGTAGANVLTF. DNA for the CDR3: TGTGCCAGCAGCCCGGGGACAGCTGGGGCCAACGTCCTGACTTTC.

This clonotype has ten or more counts. This chain joins TRBV12-3 or TRBV12-4 and TRBJ2-7, with D possibly TRBD2 on 5 matching bases. CDR3 size: 13 residues. Trimming pared 11 bases from V and 6 bases from J, leaving 20 bases between. The chain's CDR3 is CASEEDLRGEQYF. CDR3 bases: TGTGCCTCAGAGGAGGACCTCCGGGGCGAGCAGTACTTC.

The chain carries TRBV3-1 and TRBJ2-5; D remains unclear. The germline V gene has CDR1 LGHDT and CDR2 YNNKEL (reference sequence). The germline V and J ends were trimmed by 0 bases and 5 bases, with 4 bases remaining between them. The CDR3 covers 12 residues. In DNA form, the CDR3 reads TGTGCCAGCAGCCAAGAGGTGGAGACCCAGTACTTC. Amino acids: CASSQEVETQYF.

This clonotype was seen more than once but under ten times. The chain recombines TRBV20-1 with TRBJ1-5, with TRBD1 as a possible D gene (5 bases). V lost 5 bases and J lost 6, with 14 bases in between. Germline loops: CDR1 DFQATT, CDR2 SNEGSKA (reference sequence). The CDR3 has 13 amino acids. The CDR3 loop is CSASREGTQPQHF. CDR3 DNA: TGCAGTGCTTCCAGGGAGGGGACTCAGCCCCAGCATTTT.

This clonotype was seen more than once but under ten times. The chain joins TRBV11-2 to TRBJ1-3; D ambiguous. This CDR3 contains 18 residues. Germline CDR1 and CDR2: SGHAT and FQNNGV. V was trimmed by 5 bases and J by 2 bases, leaving 22 bases between them. The CDR3 sequence: CASSLYGPGSLAGNTIYF. CDR3 coding DNA: TGTGCCAGCAGCCTATACGGCCCAGGCAGCTTGGCTGGAAACACCATATATTTT.

This chain connects TRBV20-1 to TRBJ2-3, with a weak D call TRBD2 (5 bases). The CDR3 extends over 15 amino acids. Trimming shortened V by 2 bases and J by 0 bases, and 12 bases separated the two germline ends. Germline CDR1 DFQATT, CDR2 SNEGSKA (reference sequence). The CDR3: CSARTLAISTDTQYF. CDR3 coding DNA: TGCAGTGCTAGAACCCTAGCTATAAGCACAGATACGCAGTATTTT.

In this sample, this clonotype turned up many times. The chain recombines TRBV25-1 with TRBJ2-7, with TRBD1 as a possible D gene (5 bases). The CDR3 contains 12 residues. V gave up 7 bases and J gave up 0 bases, with 7 bases separating them. CDR1 and CDR2 from the germline V gene are MGHDK and SYGVNS. CDR3 nucleotide sequence: TGTGCCAGCACAGGACACTCCTACGAGCAGTACGTC. Its translation is CASTGHSYEQYV.

There are many counts of this clonotype. This chain joins TRBV7-3 and TRBJ2-3, with 8 bases lining up with TRBD1. The length of the CDR3 is 15 residues. Trimming cost V 4 bases and J 0 bases; bases outside gene matches: 3. CDR1 is SGHTA, CDR2 FQGTGA, per germline. For the CDR3, the DNA is TGTGCCAGCAGCTCGGGACAGGTTAGCACAGATACGCAGTATTTT. Translation: CASSSGQVSTDTQYF.

This clonotype was seen repeatedly, ten times or more. CDR3 nucleotides: TGCAGCGTTGAAGATGAGACCTACGAGCAGTACTTC. Translating gives CSVEDETYEQYF. The rearrangement links TRBV29-1 to TRBJ2-7; D not certain. The germline V gene has CDR1 SQVTM and CDR2 ANQGSEA. Trimming shortened V by 0 bases and J by 2 bases, and 5 bases separated the two germline ends. CDR3 size: 12 residues.

Only one count was recorded for this clonotype. This chain joins TRBV11-3 and TRBJ2-1, with 9 bases fitting TRBD2. V shed 1 base, J shed 8 bases, and the junction held 9 bases outside the gene matches. Germline-derived CDR1 and CDR2 are SGHNT and YENEEA. The CDR3 contains 16 residues. CDR3 in amino acids: CASSLGVSGREHEQFF. Here the CDR3 DNA reads TGTGCCAGCAGCTTAGGCGTTAGCGGGAGAGAGCATGAGCAGTTCTTC. The full variable domain, with the rest looked up from reference TRBV11-3 and TRBJ2-1, is EAGVVQSPRYKIIEKKQPVAFWCNPISGHNTLYWYLQNLGQGPELLIRYENEEAVDDSQLPKDRFSAERLKGVDSTLKIQPAELGDSAVYLCASSLGVSGREHEQFFGPGTRLTVL.

This clonotype is deemed medium-sized. The chain joins TRBV11-3 to TRBJ2-1, with 8 bases lining up with TRBD2. CDR3 length: 12 amino acids. Trimming took 5 bases from V and 10 from J; bases not matched to a gene: 4. Germline CDR1 is SGHNT and CDR2 is YENEEA. The CDR3 DNA sequence: TGTGCCAGCAGCCCGGAGCGGGAGGAGCAGTTCTTC. Amino acids: CASSPEREEQFF.

This clonotype came up many times. The chain has TRBV5-5 and TRBJ1-6; possible D gene TRBD1, 5 bases. Deletions cut 2 bases from V and 9 bases from J, with 15 bases between. The germline CDR1 and CDR2 sequences are SGHKS and YYEKEE (reference sequence). There are 15 residues in the CDR3. The CDR3 nucleotides are TGTGCCAGCAGCTTTTATGGGGCCGTTTCTTCACCCCTCCACTTT. Protein: CASSFYGAVSSPLHF.

This chain uses TRBV7-3 with TRBJ2-6, with D possibly TRBD1 on 5 matching bases. CDR3 length: 15 residues. Trimming stripped 2 bases from V and 2 bases from J, with 7 bases between. CDR1 and CDR2 from the germline V gene are SGHTA and FQGTGA. DNA of the CDR3: TGTGCCAGCAGCTTACAGGGAACTGGGGCCAACGTCCTGACTTTC. Its translation is CASSLQGTGANVLTF. Together with reference TRBV7-3 and TRBJ2-6, the CDR3 gives the full variable domain: GAGVSQTPSNKVTEKGKYVELRCDPISGHTALYWYRQSLGQGPEFLIYFQGTGAADDSGLPNDRFFAVRPEGSVSTLKIQRTERGDSAVYLCASSLQGTGANVLTFGAGSRLTVL.

This clonotype was seen at least ten times. This chain joins TRBV5-6 and TRBJ2-3; D may be TRBD1 (7 bases). Germline V gene lookup returns CDR1 SGHDT and CDR2 YYEEEE. With 4 bases removed from V and 3 bases from J, the gap between germline ends came to 15 bases. CDR3 size: 15 residues. The DNA for the CDR3 is TGTGCCAGCAGCGGAGGGGGCCCCCTTACAGATACGCAGTATTTT. Translated: CASSGGGPLTDTQYF.

This clonotype came up many times. The chain uses TRBV27 and TRBJ1-1, with unresolved D. Germline values: CDR1 MNHEY, CDR2 SMNVEV (reference sequence). With 8 bases removed from V and 9 bases from J, the gap between germline ends came to 16 bases. CDR3 length: 12 residues. The CDR3 loop reads CASFDRESKAFF. The DNA for the CDR3 is TGTGCCAGCTTTGACCGGGAAAGTAAAGCTTTCTTT.

Of note for this clonotype: The junction does not match germline at one end; this may be a read error. This rearrangement joins TRBV7-7 to TRBJ2-3, with 8 bases lining up with TRBD1. Per the germline V gene, CDR1 is SSHAT and CDR2 is FNYEAQ (reference sequence). CDR3 length equals 16 residues. DNA for the CDR3: TGTGCTAGCAACCCCGAAGGACAGGGTTTCCCAGATACGCAGTATTTT. The encoded protein is CASNPEGQGFPDTQYF. Full variable domain (remainder filled in from reference TRBV7-7 and TRBJ2-3): GAGVSQSPRYKVTKRGQDVTLRCDPISSHATLYWYQQALGQGPEFLTYFNYEAQPDKSGLPSDRFSAERPEGSISTLTIQRTEQRDSAMYRCASNPEGQGFPDTQYFGPGTRLTVL.

In its sample, this clonotype was seen a few times. This chain joins TRBV12-3 or TRBV12-4 and TRBJ1-5, with D uncertain. V was cut by 2 bases and J by 7 bases, with 6 bases left in between. This CDR3 comprises 12 residues. For the CDR3, the DNA is TGTGCCAGCAGTTTAAATAACCAGCCCCAGCATTTT. Translating gives CASSLNNQPQHF.

The chain recombines TRBV4-1 with TRBJ2-7, with TRBD2 matching 8 bases. The CDR3 is 16 amino acids. V gave up 0 bases and J gave up 3 bases; unmatched junction bases: 7. Germline V gives CDR1 MGHRA, CDR2 YSYEKL. Here the CDR3 reads CASSQEVTSGLYEQYV. In nucleotides, the CDR3 is TGCGCCAGCAGCCAAGAAGTTACTAGCGGACTCTACGAGCAGTACGTC.

In its sample, this clonotype was seen a few times. The chain uses TRBV11-2 and TRBJ2-7; TRBD1 might be the D (5 bases). The CDR3 covers 13 residues. Germline V gene data show CDR1 as SGHAT and CDR2 as FQNNGV. The germline V and J ends were trimmed by 4 bases and 3 bases, with 10 bases remaining between them. CDR3 sequence: CASSSDTIYEQYF. DNA of the CDR3: TGTGCCAGCAGCTCGGACACCATCTACGAGCAGTACTTC.

The rearrangement joins TRBV11-3 to TRBJ2-7, with 9 bases lining up with TRBD2. This CDR3 region has 13 residues. Trimming took 4 bases from V and 7 from J; bases not matched to a gene: 5. Looked up from germline, CDR1 is SGHNT and CDR2 is YENEEA. CDR3 region: CASSWGLAREQYV. CDR3 in DNA: TGTGCCAGCAGCTGGGGACTAGCTCGGGAGCAGTACGTC.

At least ten counts were recorded for this clonotype. V usage is TRBV21-1 and J usage is TRBJ1-5; the table's D gene call, TRBD1, was not cross checked with the DNA. TRBV21-1 is shown as a pseudogene. The length of the CDR3 is 14 residues. CDR3 DNA: TGTGCCACCTCCTCCCGGGCCCGGTGTCAGCCCCAGCATTTT. Translating it yields CATSSRARCQPQHF.

Notes on this clonotype: This may arise from a read error, as a much more abundant clone is one base away. The chain combines TRBV5-6 with TRBJ1-5, with 7 positions matching TRBD1. Germline CDR1 and CDR2: SGHDT and YYEEEE. The CDR3 contains 16 residues. As DNA, the CDR3 is TGTCCCAGCAGCGAGCGGGGACAGTCGAACAATCAGCCCCAGCATTTT. This sequence encodes CPSSERGQSNNQPQHF.